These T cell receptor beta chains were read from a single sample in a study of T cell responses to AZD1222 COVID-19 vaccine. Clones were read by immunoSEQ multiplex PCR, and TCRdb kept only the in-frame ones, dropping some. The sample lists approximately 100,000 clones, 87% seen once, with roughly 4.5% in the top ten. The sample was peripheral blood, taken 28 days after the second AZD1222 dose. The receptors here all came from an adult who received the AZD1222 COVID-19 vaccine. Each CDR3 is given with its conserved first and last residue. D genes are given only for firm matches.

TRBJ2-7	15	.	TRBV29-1	TGCAGCGTTATACAGGCCAACGGATTCCCCTACGAGCAGTACTTC	CSVIQANGFPYEQYF
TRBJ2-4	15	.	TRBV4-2	TGTGCCAGCAGCCAAGGCACGGGGGCCAAAAACATTCAGTACTTC	CASSQGTGAKNIQYF
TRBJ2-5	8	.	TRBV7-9	TGTGCCAGCAGCTTAGGGGACTTC	CASSLGDF
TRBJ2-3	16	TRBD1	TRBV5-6	TGTGCCAGCAGCTTGCGAAGGGGGCGATCCACAGATACGCAGTATTTT	CASSLRRGRSTDTQYF
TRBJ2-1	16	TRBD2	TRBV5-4	TGTGCCAGCAGCCCCACTCAAGGCGGGGGGCAGGATGAGCAGTTCTTC	CASSPTQGGGQDEQFF
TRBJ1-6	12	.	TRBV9	TGTGCCAGCAGCGTAGAGGGTTCACCCCTCCACTTT	CASSVEGSPLHF
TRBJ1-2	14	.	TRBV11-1	TGTGCCAGCAGTCCCCTCCCGGGGAACTATGGCTACACCTTC	CASSPLPGNYGYTF
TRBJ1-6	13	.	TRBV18	TGTGCCAGCTCACCTCTAGACAATTCACCCCTCCACTTT	CASSPLDNSPLHF
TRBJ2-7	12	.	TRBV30	TGTGCCTCGGATAGGGGGGGCTACGAGCAGTACTTC	CASDRGGYEQYF
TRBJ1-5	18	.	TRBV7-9	TGTGCCAGCAGCTTAGCACAAATCGGAACAGTAAGCAATCAGCCCCAGCATTTT	CASSLAQIGTVSNQPQHF
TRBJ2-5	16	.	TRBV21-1	TGTGCCAGCAGCAAAGTCGGAAGGGGGCATCAGGAGACCCAGTACTTC	CASSKVGRGHQETQYF
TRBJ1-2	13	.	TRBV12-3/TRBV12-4	TGTGCCAGCAGTTTAAACGGAAACTATGGCTACACCTTC	CASSLNGNYGYTF